This is a list of T cell receptor beta chains from one sample in a study of technical replicates of blood from a handful of donors. Profiled with immunoSEQ multiplex PCR; TCRdb holds only in-frame clones, not every one. The profile shows about 87,000 clones, roughly 94% of them singletons. Sequenced sample: T cells isolated from PBMCs. The receptors were gathered from a human donor in good health. Both conserved end residues are part of each CDR3.

J: TRBJ1-5; V: TRBV29-1; CDR3: CSVGREWDQPQHF
J: TRBJ2-5; V: TRBV5-4; CDR3: CASRFRGFGETQYF
J: TRBJ2-2; V: TRBV5-1; CDR3: CASSEIAGGPLGELFF
J: TRBJ2-7; V: TRBV11-2; CDR3: CASSLDQVNNEQYF
J: TRBJ1-2; V: TRBV6-5; CDR3: CASSLRDIRRDYGYTF
J: TRBJ1-1; V: TRBV4-1; CDR3: CASSPPTSGTEAFF
J: TRBJ2-3; V: TRBV6-1; CDR3: CASSEVRGDTQYF
J: TRBJ2-5; V: TRBV30; CDR3: CAWSRGQETQYF
J: TRBJ2-1; V: TRBV27; CDR3: CASTPGRGYNEQFF
J: TRBJ2-5; V: TRBV14; CDR3: CASSIQGLWETQYF
J: TRBJ2-3; V: TRBV5-1; CDR3: CASSVNGGSGNTDTQYF
J: TRBJ2-5; V: TRBV7-3; CDR3: CASSTGTGGALGETQYF
J: TRBJ1-5; V: TRBV6-1; CDR3: CASSEFSRDIYQPQHF
J: TRBJ1-1; V: TRBV7-2; CDR3: CASRHTGERRTEAFF
J: TRBJ1-2; V: TRBV5-4; CDR3: CASSSHWGGYGYTF
J: TRBJ2-7; V: TRBV28; CDR3: CASSLTGEGVYEQYF
J: TRBJ1-2; V: TRBV18; CDR3: CASSLGTGTGKGLDYGYTF
J: TRBJ2-3; V: TRBV19; CDR3: CASSIVSSTDTQYF
J: TRBJ1-2; V: TRBV6-5; CDR3: CASSTTGEGYTF
J: TRBJ2-1; V: TRBV27; CDR3: CASSLSVLAGGDEQFF
J: TRBJ2-1; V: TRBV4-3; CDR3: CASSQESRTVIDEQFF
J: TRBJ1-1; V: TRBV7-9; CDR3: CASSPGTGMGWLNTEAFF
J: TRBJ2-7; V: TRBV9; CDR3: CASSVVAGTYEQYF
J: TRBJ2-6; V: TRBV6-1; CDR3: CALLGGSGANVLTF
J: TRBJ1-4; V: TRBV6-1; CDR3: CASSPQTGMEEKLFF
J: TRBJ2-2; V: TRBV28; CDR3: CASFSSGITGELFF
J: TRBJ2-7; V: TRBV27; CDR3: CASSPTGWGYEQYF
J: TRBJ2-3; V: TRBV11-1; CDR3: CASSLGRADTQYF
J: TRBJ1-1; V: TRBV5-4; CDR3: CASSLVGGEAEAFF
J: TRBJ2-7; V: TRBV11-2; CDR3: CASSPTGQIVGSSYEQYF
J: TRBJ2-1; V: TRBV27; CDR3: CASSLWLAGDSEQFF
J: TRBJ1-2; V: TRBV27; CDR3: CASRQTGNYGYTF
J: TRBJ1-3; V: TRBV5-1; CDR3: CASSLVFGSSGNTIYF
J: TRBJ2-7; V: TRBV29-1; CDR3: CSVEDPSYEQYF
J: TRBJ2-7; V: TRBV25-1; CDR3: CASARGSSEQYF
J: TRBJ2-1; V: TRBV28; CDR3: CASSLIGLVEGVTNEQFF
J: TRBJ2-1; V: TRBV7-3; CDR3: CASSSLILNEQFF
J: TRBJ2-7; V: TRBV4-3; CDR3: CASSQVRGGFYEQYF
J: TRBJ2-1; V: TRBV6-5; CDR3: CASRTSHEQFF
J: TRBJ2-2; V: TRBV7-2; CDR3: CASSLEFGRTNTGELFF
J: TRBJ1-2; V: TRBV7-9; CDR3: CASNTGTGAYGYTF
J: TRBJ2-3; V: TRBV5-1; CDR3: CASTHTDTQYF
J: TRBJ1-1; V: TRBV28; CDR3: CASSLYSSVFTEAFF
J: TRBJ2-2; V: TRBV4-2; CDR3: CASSRGQVNTGELFF
J: TRBJ1-1; V: TRBV5-8; CDR3: CASSLQGVPSTEAFF
J: TRBJ2-1; V: TRBV4-1; CDR3: CASSQSLQGGNEQFF
J: TRBJ1-2; V: TRBV6-5; CDR3: CASSQAREHYGYTF
J: TRBJ1-1; V: TRBV7-3; CDR3: CASSYSRNTEAFF
J: TRBJ2-4; V: TRBV25-1; CDR3: CASSEFYGEAKNIQYF
J: TRBJ1-2; V: TRBV28; CDR3: CASSPGQGLANYGYTF
J: TRBJ2-3; V: TRBV9; CDR3: CASSNLQALTDTQYF
J: TRBJ2-7; V: TRBV30; CDR3: CAWSQRGRAYEQYF
J: TRBJ2-7; V: TRBV6-1; CDR3: CASSEFVTGGDYEQYF
J: TRBJ1-1; V: TRBV10-3; CDR3: CAISEQDTTEAFF
J: TRBJ2-7; V: TRBV9; CDR3: CASSVGALAQISYEQYF
J: TRBJ1-1; V: TRBV29-1; CDR3: CSSWGPGTGDTEAFF
J: TRBJ1-2; V: TRBV5-1; CDR3: CASRVANYGYTF
J: TRBJ1-3; V: TRBV5-4; CDR3: CASSLRTGKGGNTIYF
J: TRBJ2-7; V: TRBV7-8; CDR3: CASSSGLAGVSYEQYF
J: TRBJ2-2; V: TRBV11-3; CDR3: CASSPDYFTGELFF